This T cell receptor beta chain was sequenced in a study of PD-1 blockade in classical Hodgkin lymphoma. This CDR3 contains 16 residues. Germline lookup yields CDR1 SGHRS and CDR2 YFSETQ. The ends were cut back, 3 bases at V and 2 bases at J, with 15 bases in the middle. All the patients suffered relapse after autologous stem cell transplantation, and brentuximab vedotin exposure differed. Assay used: immunoSEQ multiplex PCR; TCRdb lists only in-frame clones, some missing. The sample consists of roughly 50,000 clones, over 75% of them appearing once. The TCR sequence derives from a human donor with classical Hodgkin lymphoma. Specimen: peripheral blood mononuclear cells (PBMCs), collected at baseline. The rearrangement links TRBV5-1 to TRBJ2-1; D is unresolved. CDR3 residues: CASSWVVAVTYNEQFF. Here the CDR3 DNA reads TGCGCCAGCAGCTGGGTAGTTGCGGTTACCTACAATGAGCAGTTCTTC.